The clone carrying this T cell receptor (beta chain) was counted between two and nine times. These data belong to a study of T cells in Graves' hyperthyroidism and ophthalmopathy. Amplified regions were TCR beta CDR3 sequences from RNA transcripts. Researchers ran a first-round RT-PCR on the TCR CDR3 using the HTBI primer set. TCRdb reprocessed the multiplex PCR reads via MiXCR and lists one record per CDR3 protein. This table has around 720,000 distinct CDR3 sequences, under 45% appearing once. CDR1 and CDR2 from the germline V gene are SEHNR and FQNEAQ (reference sequence). The CDR3 length is 15 residues. Trimming removed 1 base from V and 5 bases from J, with 15 bases in between.

Sequenced material: blood. The V gene is TRBV7-9, the J gene TRBJ2-7; the D gene is possibly TRBD1 (5 bases). The receptor's source is a woman aged 40 to 49 with Graves' hyperthyroidism. CDR3 nucleotide sequence: TGTGCCAGCAGCTTAGTCAGGGCCCCTATCGACGAGCAGTACTTC. It translates to CASSLVRAPIDEQYF.